A selection of T cell receptor beta chains follows, all from one sample in a study of T-cell reconstitution after alpha-beta-depleted transplantation in children. TCRdb fed the PCR reads into MiXCR, producing one record per CDR3 protein. The table has 780,000 or so distinct CDR3 sequences, about 16% seen once; the top ten hold about 5%. The sample in question was PBMCs, mostly from graft donor cells, obtained 360 days after TCRalphabeta/CD19-depleted stem cell transplant. The receptors come from a male patient under 18 who had a stem cell transplant for acute lymphoblastic leukemia, so the T cells may come from the graft donor. Both conserved end residues are part of each CDR3. Fields, in order: J gene, V gene, clone size, D gene, CDR3 DNA, CDR3 protein. The D gene is left open where the match is weak. For some rows the clone size is stated as once, few or many, or as a class when expanded; others skip it.

J gene: TRBJ2-1; V gene: TRBV30; clone size: NA; D gene: NA; CDR3 DNA: TGTGCCTGGAGCAGGGGAACCGGGGAGTTCTTC; CDR3 protein: CAWSRGTGEFF
J gene: TRBJ1-1; V gene: TRBV20-1; clone size: few; D gene: TRBD1; CDR3 DNA: TGCAGTGCCTGGCGGGACAGGGTGAACACTGAAGCTTTCTTT; CDR3 protein: CSAWRDRVNTEAFF
J gene: TRBJ2-3; V gene: TRBV5-6; clone size: NA; D gene: TRBD1; CDR3 DNA: TGTGCCAGCAGCAGGACAGGGCCCCTATCGTCGTATTTT; CDR3 protein: CASSRTGPLSSYF
J gene: TRBJ1-1; V gene: TRBV11-2; clone size: once; D gene: NA; CDR3 DNA: TGTGCCAGCAGCCAAGTGGTATTGTGGGCTGAAGCTTTCTTT; CDR3 protein: CASSQVVLWAEAFF
J gene: TRBJ2-2; V gene: TRBV5-1; clone size: few; D gene: NA; CDR3 DNA: TGCGCCAGCAGCAGTCTAAAGGGGGATCGGACCGGGGAGCTGTTTTTT; CDR3 protein: CASSSLKGDRTGELFF
J gene: TRBJ1-2; V gene: TRBV6-5; clone size: few; D gene: NA; CDR3 DNA: TGTGCCAGCAGGTACCATACAACCGGGGACTATGGCTACACCTTC; CDR3 protein: CASRYHTTGDYGYTF
J gene: TRBJ2-3; V gene: TRBV12-3/TRBV12-4; clone size: NA; D gene: NA; CDR3 DNA: TGTGCCAGCAGTTGGCACAGGGCCACAGATACGCAGTATTTT; CDR3 protein: CASSWHRATDTQYF
J gene: TRBJ1-6; V gene: TRBV9; clone size: few; D gene: TRBD1; CDR3 DNA: TGTGCCAGCAGCGGAGGGACAGGGGGGAATAATTCACCCCTCCACTTT; CDR3 protein: CASSGGTGGNNSPLHF
J gene: TRBJ2-5; V gene: TRBV5-1; clone size: NA; D gene: NA; CDR3 DNA: TGCGCCAGCAGCTCCAGTTTTGGAGAGACCCAGTACTTC; CDR3 protein: CASSSSFGETQYF
J gene: TRBJ2-1; V gene: TRBV5-1; clone size: NA; D gene: TRBD2; CDR3 DNA: TGCGCCAGCAGCCGAGTTAGCGGGAAGAACGGTGAGCAGTTCTTC; CDR3 protein: CASSRVSGKNGEQFF
J gene: TRBJ2-3; V gene: TRBV7-3; clone size: NA; D gene: NA; CDR3 DNA: TGTGCCAGCAGCTTAAGTGGTACGGGGGCTGGATTCACAGATACGCAGTATTTT; CDR3 protein: CASSLSGTGAGFTDTQYF
J gene: TRBJ2-5; V gene: TRBV20-1; clone size: many; D gene: NA; CDR3 DNA: TGCAGTGCTAGCTCGGGAGTCCAAGAGACCCAGTACTTC; CDR3 protein: CSASSGVQETQYF
J gene: TRBJ2-5; V gene: TRBV7-9; clone size: many; D gene: NA; CDR3 DNA: TGTGCCAGCAGCTTCGACAGGTACCAAGAGACCCAGTACTTC; CDR3 protein: CASSFDRYQETQYF
J gene: TRBJ2-1; V gene: TRBV29-1; clone size: few; D gene: TRBD2; CDR3 DNA: TGCAGCGTTGACGGGCCCCCAACTAGCGGATACTCCTACAATGAGCAGTTCTTC; CDR3 protein: CSVDGPPTSGYSYNEQFF
J gene: TRBJ2-7; V gene: TRBV7-2; clone size: NA; D gene: NA; CDR3 DNA: TGTGCCAGCAGCTTTTTAGCTCCGAAGGACGAGCAGTACTTC; CDR3 protein: CASSFLAPKDEQYF
J gene: TRBJ2-1; V gene: TRBV11-2; clone size: NA; D gene: TRBD2; CDR3 DNA: TGTGCCAGCAGCTTATTCGGGAGGGCCGGGGATGAGCAGTTCTTC; CDR3 protein: CASSLFGRAGDEQFF
J gene: TRBJ2-7; V gene: TRBV12-3/TRBV12-4; clone size: NA; D gene: TRBD1; CDR3 DNA: TGTGCCAGCAGTCTGACAGGGTACGCTGTGCAGTACTTC; CDR3 protein: CASSLTGYAVQYF
J gene: TRBJ2-2; V gene: TRBV6-2/TRBV6-3; clone size: NA; D gene: TRBD2; CDR3 DNA: TGTGCCAGCAGAAGACTAGCGGGTCACACCGGGGGGCTGTTTTTT; CDR3 protein: CASRRLAGHTGGLFF
J gene: TRBJ2-7; V gene: TRBV5-1; clone size: few; D gene: NA; CDR3 DNA: TGCGCCAGCAGCGTGTCGTTCCCCTACGAGCAGTACTTC; CDR3 protein: CASSVSFPYEQYF
J gene: TRBJ2-2; V gene: TRBV20-1; clone size: few; D gene: TRBD2; CDR3 DNA: TGCAGTGCTCGGGAGCGGGGATTATACACCGGGGAGCTGTTTTTT; CDR3 protein: CSARERGLYTGELFF
J gene: TRBJ2-3; V gene: TRBV15; clone size: few; D gene: NA; CDR3 DNA: TGTGCCACCAGCAGACCCCCGGGAGCAGATACGCAGTATTTT; CDR3 protein: CATSRPPGADTQYF
J gene: TRBJ2-7; V gene: TRBV5-6; clone size: few; D gene: NA; CDR3 DNA: TGTGCCAGCAGCTTGCGGGTCGTCCTCGGGCAGTACTTC; CDR3 protein: CASSLRVVLGQYF
J gene: TRBJ2-7; V gene: TRBV7-3; clone size: NA; D gene: NA; CDR3 DNA: TGTGCCAGCAGCTTAACCCCCCGGTACGAGCAGTACTTC; CDR3 protein: CASSLTPRYEQYF
J gene: TRBJ2-7; V gene: TRBV7-8; clone size: few; D gene: TRBD2; CDR3 DNA: TGTGCCAGCAGCTTAGCGGGAGGGCCAGGGCAGAGGACCTACGAGCAGTACTTC; CDR3 protein: CASSLAGGPGQRTYEQYF
J gene: TRBJ2-3; V gene: TRBV5-1; clone size: NA; D gene: TRBD2; CDR3 DNA: TGCGCCAGCAGTACTAGCGGGATCACAGATACGCAGTATTTT; CDR3 protein: CASSTSGITDTQYF
J gene: TRBJ1-1; V gene: TRBV20-1; clone size: many; D gene: NA; CDR3 DNA: TGCAGTGCTAGTGCCGACTCCCGTCGGGCTTTCTTT; CDR3 protein: CSASADSRRAFF
J gene: TRBJ2-7; V gene: TRBV12-3/TRBV12-4; clone size: NA; D gene: TRBD2; CDR3 DNA: TGTGCCAGCAGTTTAAAAGCTAGCGGCCCAGTAAACGAGCAGTACTTC; CDR3 protein: CASSLKASGPVNEQYF
J gene: TRBJ2-3; V gene: TRBV3-1; clone size: NA; D gene: TRBD2; CDR3 DNA: TGTGCCAGCAGCCCCGGGGGACTAGCGGCTACTACAGATACGCAGTATTTT; CDR3 protein: CASSPGGLAATTDTQYF
J gene: TRBJ2-4; V gene: TRBV7-9; clone size: NA; D gene: NA; CDR3 DNA: TGTGCCAGCAGTATAGGGGGTCAGTACTTC; CDR3 protein: CASSIGGQYF
J gene: TRBJ2-7; V gene: TRBV5-5; clone size: many; D gene: NA; CDR3 DNA: TGTGCCAGCAGCGCAAGGGGGGTCGTACGGAGCGAGCAGTACTTC; CDR3 protein: CASSARGVVRSEQYF
J gene: TRBJ1-2; V gene: TRBV20-1; clone size: NA; D gene: NA; CDR3 DNA: TGCAGTGCTAGACGAGGGTTTCATGGCTACACCTTC; CDR3 protein: CSARRGFHGYTF